A selection of T cell receptor beta chains follows, all from one sample in a study of early T cells in non-severe SARS-CoV-2 infection. Each CDR3 protein is one row after TCRdb ran MiXCR on the 5' RACE reads. The sample has some 58,000 distinct CDR3 sequences; around 13% are singletons. Specimen: whole blood. The receptor set was obtained from an adult who was a healthcare worker with PCR-confirmed SARS-CoV-2 infection or an uninfected control (not recorded which). Both conserved end residues are part of each CDR3. A D gene is named only where the DNA matches it firmly. Some rows mark clone size as missing; the rest say once, few, many or name a class of expanded clone.

>few|-|TRBJ2-2|TRBV6-5
TGTGCCAGCAGCCCCACAAACCGGGGCAGAGCGAACACCGGGGAGCTGTTTTTT
CASSPTNRGRANTGELFF
>-|TRBD1|TRBJ2-7|TRBV27
TGTGCCACCCGGACAGGGCCCAACGAGCAGTACTTC
CATRTGPNEQYF
>-|TRBD2|TRBJ2-1|TRBV7-2
TGTGCCAGCAGCCCAACGCGGGTAGCGGGGCGGAATGAGCAGTTCTTC
CASSPTRVAGRNEQFF
>-|-|TRBJ2-1|TRBV9
TGTGCCAGCAGCGTTAACAGGGAGAGCTCCTACAATGAGCAGTTCTTC
CASSVNRESSYNEQFF
>many|TRBD1|TRBJ1-6|TRBV7-9
TGTGCCAGCAGCTCAGGGGGGACAGGAAATTCACCCCTCCACTTT
CASSSGGTGNSPLHF
>few|-|TRBJ2-4|TRBV7-8
TGTGCCAGCAGCTTCGGCAGGGGCGGGGAAAACATTCAGTACTTC
CASSFGRGGENIQYF
>many|TRBD1|TRBJ1-5|TRBV3-1
TGTGCCAGCAGCCATACAGGGGGCAATCAGCCCCAGCATTTT
CASSHTGGNQPQHF
>-|TRBD2|TRBJ2-5|TRBV7-8
TGTGCCAGCAGACCAGCCGGGGGGTCCGGGACCCAGTACTTC
CASRPAGGSGTQYF
>-|TRBD1|TRBJ1-1|TRBV9
TGTGCCAGCAGCCTAACGACAGGGGGCACGGCTGAAGCTTTCTTT
CASSLTTGGTAEAFF
>-|-|TRBJ2-2|TRBV3-1
TGTGCCAGCAGCCAAGGGAGCGGGGAGCTGTTTTTT
CASSQGSGELFF
>many|-|TRBJ2-1|TRBV7-8
TGTGCCAGCACCCCAGGCCGGGGTGAGCAGTTCTTC
CASTPGRGEQFF
>few|-|TRBJ2-6|TRBV29-1
TGCAGCGTTGATGGCCAGGGGAGCTCTGGGGCCAACGTCCTGACTTTC
CSVDGQGSSGANVLTF
>-|-|TRBJ1-2|TRBV6-5
TGTGCCAGCAGTTATGCGGACAGAGAGGATGGCTACACCTTC
CASSYADREDGYTF
>-|-|TRBJ1-1|TRBV18
TGTGCCAGCTCACCACAGCGTTTTGGAAACACTGAAGCTTTCTTT
CASSPQRFGNTEAFF
>-|TRBD2|TRBJ2-1|TRBV11-2
TGTGCCAGCAGCTCTGGACGGCTAGCGGCCCTATCCTACAATGAGCAGTTCTTC
CASSSGRLAALSYNEQFF
>many|-|TRBJ1-2|TRBV4-1
TGCGCCAGCAGCCAAGAGGGGCGATCACCCGGCTACACCTTC
CASSQEGRSPGYTF
>few|-|TRBJ1-4|TRBV5-4
TGTGCCAGCAGTGATCCGGGGGATGAAAAACTGTTTTTT
CASSDPGDEKLFF
>few|TRBD1|TRBJ1-2|TRBV20-1
TGCAGTGCTACGGACAGGGGACACTATGGCTACACCTTC
CSATDRGHYGYTF
>few|-|TRBJ1-2|TRBV19
TGTGCCGGATCAGATAGTGGGGGCTACACCTTC
CAGSDSGGYTF
>-|-|TRBJ2-1|TRBV10-3
TGTGCCATCAGTGAACGGCACGCAGACAGCAATGAGCAGTTCTTC
CAISERHADSNEQFF
>few|TRBD1|TRBJ2-7|TRBV12-3/TRBV12-4
TGTGCCAGCAGTACCCACTGGACAGGGGTTGGGAAATCCTCCTACGAGCAGTACTTC
CASSTHWTGVGKSSYEQYF
>-|TRBD1|TRBJ2-7|TRBV2
TGTGCCAGCAGTGAGGCCAGGGGGCGACCCGAGCAGCACTTC
CASSEARGRPEQHF
>many|-|TRBJ1-1|TRBV3-1
TGTGCCAGCAGCCACACAGGGCTGGGCACTGAAGCTTTCTTT
CASSHTGLGTEAFF
>many|-|TRBJ2-2|TRBV20-1
TGCAGTGCTAATCGCGGGACCGGGGAGCTGTTTTTT
CSANRGTGELFF
>-|-|TRBJ2-5|TRBV6-1
TGTGCCAGCAGTGAATTCAAGGCAGGCCAAGAGACCCAGTACTTC
CASSEFKAGQETQYF
>many|-|TRBJ1-2|TRBV27
TGTGCCAGCAGTTTAGAGGGAACTAACTATGGCTACACCTTC
CASSLEGTNYGYTF
>few|-|TRBJ2-7|TRBV12-3/TRBV12-4
TGTGCCAGCAGTTTACCGGGGGCCTCGGGGGACGAGCAGTACTTC
CASSLPGASGDEQYF
>-|-|TRBJ2-7|TRBV9
TGTGCCAGCAGCCTACGGGACACTGGCCGCTACGAGCAGTACTTC
CASSLRDTGRYEQYF
>few|-|TRBJ2-1|TRBV6-1
TGTGCCACCGCGCTCCGGGCCCCGCTGCTAGTTGAGCAGTTCTTC
CATALRAPLLVEQFF
>few|-|TRBJ1-1|TRBV10-1
TGCGCCAGCAGAGAAGGCCCGAACACTGAAGCTTTCTTT
CASREGPNTEAFF
>few|TRBD1|TRBJ1-1|TRBV20-1
TGCAGTGCTAGAGAGACAGGGTGGACTGAAGCTTTCTTT
CSARETGWTEAFF
>few|TRBD1|TRBJ2-2|TRBV19
TGTGCCAGTAGTAGGAGACAGGGGGCGAACACCGGGGAGCTGTTTTTT
CASSRRQGANTGELFF
>-|-|TRBJ1-1|TRBV7-6
TGTGCCAGCAGCTTAGTAACAGGTTACACTGAAGCTTTCTTT
CASSLVTGYTEAFF
>-|-|TRBJ2-3|TRBV7-9
TGTGCCAGCACCCGTTCAGATACGCAGTATTTT
CASTRSDTQYF
>many|TRBD1|TRBJ1-1|TRBV6-5
TGTGCCAGCAGTTACTCGGGACAGACGAACACTGAAGCTTTCTTT
CASSYSGQTNTEAFF
>few|-|TRBJ2-3|TRBV12-3/TRBV12-4
TGTGCCAGCAGTTTCCCCCCCAGGGATACGCAGTATTTT
CASSFPPRDTQYF
>-|-|TRBJ1-1|TRBV12-3/TRBV12-4
TGTGCCAGCAGAGAACAGGAATCGAACACTGAAGCTTTCTTT
CASREQESNTEAFF
>few|TRBD1|TRBJ2-7|TRBV27
TGTGCCAGCAGCAAGGACAGGGTTAACTACGAGCAGTACTTC
CASSKDRVNYEQYF
>-|-|TRBJ2-1|TRBV10-3
TGTGCCATCAGTGAGTCGCGAGGGGACAATGAGCAGTTCTTC
CAISESRGDNEQFF
>few|TRBD2|TRBJ2-3|TRBV28
TGTGCCGCTGGGGGGGACACAGATACGCAGTATTTT
CAAGGDTDTQYF
>few|-|TRBJ2-7|TRBV6-1
TGTGCCAGCAGTGAAGAGGGGTCAGGCTCCTACGAGCAGTACTTC
CASSEEGSGSYEQYF
>many|-|TRBJ1-5|TRBV29-1
TGCAGCGTTGCTGGGCCGCAGCCCCAGCATTTT
CSVAGPQPQHF
>few|TRBD1|TRBJ2-1|TRBV6-1
TGTGCCAGCACGAAACCGGGACAGATGAACAATGAGCAGTTCTTC
CASTKPGQMNNEQFF
>few|-|TRBJ2-7|TRBV9
TGTGCCAGCAGCGTAGGGAGCCGGGGATCCTACGAGCAGTACTTC
CASSVGSRGSYEQYF
>-|-|TRBJ2-3|TRBV29-1
TGCAGCGTTGCTAGGAGGGATACGCAGTATTTT
CSVARRDTQYF
>-|-|TRBJ1-2|TRBV15
TGTGCCACCAGCCAGGCTATTCCGGACTATGGCTACACCTTC
CATSQAIPDYGYTF
>many|-|TRBJ1-5|TRBV6-2/TRBV6-3
TGTGCCAGCAGTGGTCTTAGGAGCAATCAGCCCCAGCATTTT
CASSGLRSNQPQHF
>many|TRBD2|TRBJ2-5|TRBV5-6
TGTGCCAGCAGCCTCGGGGGGGAAGAGACCCAGTACTTC
CASSLGGEETQYF
>few|-|TRBJ1-2|TRBV4-1
TGCGCCAGCAGCCAGAAGGAATATTCTAACTATGGCTACACCTTC
CASSQKEYSNYGYTF
>-|TRBD1|TRBJ2-5|TRBV29-1
TGCAGCGTCCGCTTCCCGGGACAGGGGGCAGGAGAGACCCAGTACTTC
CSVRFPGQGAGETQYF
>-|-|TRBJ2-7|TRBV29-1
TGCAGCGTTTTCCACAGTTACTCCTACGAGCAGTACTTC
CSVFHSYSYEQYF
>few|-|TRBJ1-1|TRBV6-1
TGTGCCGTCCTCGACACCGGGAAAGCTTTCTTT
CAVLDTGKAFF
>many|TRBD1|TRBJ1-2|TRBV7-9
TGTGCCAGCAGCTTAGTTCTGGGACAGGGCGGTGATTATGGCTACACCTTC
CASSLVLGQGGDYGYTF
>few|-|TRBJ2-7|TRBV5-5
TGTGCCAGCAAGATGCGGACGGGGATTTCCTACGAGCAGTACTTC
CASKMRTGISYEQYF